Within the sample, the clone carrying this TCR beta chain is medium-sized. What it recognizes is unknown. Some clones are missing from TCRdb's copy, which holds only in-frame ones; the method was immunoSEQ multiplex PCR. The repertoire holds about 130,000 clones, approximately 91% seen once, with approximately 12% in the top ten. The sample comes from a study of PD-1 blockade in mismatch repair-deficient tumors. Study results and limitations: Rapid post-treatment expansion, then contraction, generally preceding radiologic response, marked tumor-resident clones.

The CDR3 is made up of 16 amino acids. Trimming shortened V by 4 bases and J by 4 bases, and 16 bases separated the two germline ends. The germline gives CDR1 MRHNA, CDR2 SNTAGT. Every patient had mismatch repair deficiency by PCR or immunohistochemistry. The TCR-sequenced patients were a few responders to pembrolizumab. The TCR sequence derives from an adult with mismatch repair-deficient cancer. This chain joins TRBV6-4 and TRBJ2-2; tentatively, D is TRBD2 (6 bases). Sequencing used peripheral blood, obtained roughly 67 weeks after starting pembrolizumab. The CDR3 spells CASSGKEGMSTGELFF. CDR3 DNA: TGTGCCAGCAGTGGAAAGGAGGGAATGAGCACCGGGGAGCTGTTTTTT.